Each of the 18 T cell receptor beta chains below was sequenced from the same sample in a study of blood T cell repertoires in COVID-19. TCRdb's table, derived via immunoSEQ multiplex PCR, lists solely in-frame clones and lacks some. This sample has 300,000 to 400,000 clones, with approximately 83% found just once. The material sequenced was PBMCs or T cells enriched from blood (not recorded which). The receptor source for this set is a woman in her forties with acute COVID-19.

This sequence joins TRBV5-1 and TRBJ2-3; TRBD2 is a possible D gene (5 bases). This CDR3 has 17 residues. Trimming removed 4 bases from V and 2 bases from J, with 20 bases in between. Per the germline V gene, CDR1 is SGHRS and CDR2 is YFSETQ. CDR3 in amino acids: CASSPPSPGEFTDTQYF. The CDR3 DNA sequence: TGCGCCAGCAGCCCCCCGTCCCCCGGGGAGTTCACAGATACGCAGTATTTT.

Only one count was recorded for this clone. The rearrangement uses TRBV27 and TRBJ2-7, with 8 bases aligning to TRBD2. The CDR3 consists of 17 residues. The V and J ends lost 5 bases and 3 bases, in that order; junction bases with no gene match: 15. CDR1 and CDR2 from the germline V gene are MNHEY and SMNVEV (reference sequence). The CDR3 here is CASSPNPSLAGVYEQYF. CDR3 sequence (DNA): TGTGCCAGCAGTCCGAACCCGAGCCTAGCGGGTGTCTACGAGCAGTACTTC.

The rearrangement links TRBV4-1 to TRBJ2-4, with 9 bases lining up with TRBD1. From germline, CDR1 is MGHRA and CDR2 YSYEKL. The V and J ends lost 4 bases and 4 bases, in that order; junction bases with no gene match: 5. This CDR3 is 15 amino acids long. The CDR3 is CASSPTGTGKNIQYF. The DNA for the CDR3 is TGCGCCAGCAGCCCCACAGGGACAGGGAAAAACATTCAGTACTTC.

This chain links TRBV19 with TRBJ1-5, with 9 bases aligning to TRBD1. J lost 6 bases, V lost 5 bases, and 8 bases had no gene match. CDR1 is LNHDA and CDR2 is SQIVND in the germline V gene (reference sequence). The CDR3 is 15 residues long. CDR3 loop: CASSPLRDRVQPQHF. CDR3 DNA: TGTGCCAGTAGTCCCCTCCGGGACAGGGTTCAGCCCCAGCATTTT.

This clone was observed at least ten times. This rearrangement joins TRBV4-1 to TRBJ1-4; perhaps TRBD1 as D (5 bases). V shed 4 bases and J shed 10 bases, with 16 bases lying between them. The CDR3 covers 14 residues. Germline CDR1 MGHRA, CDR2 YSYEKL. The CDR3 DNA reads TGCGCCAGCAGCCCGGACAATCGAAAGGGAAAACTGTTTTTT. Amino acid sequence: CASSPDNRKGKLFF.

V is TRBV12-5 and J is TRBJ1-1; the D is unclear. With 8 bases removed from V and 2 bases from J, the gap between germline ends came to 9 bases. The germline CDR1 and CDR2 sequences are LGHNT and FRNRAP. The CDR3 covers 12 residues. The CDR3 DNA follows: TGTGCTAGTAAAGCGGGAAACACTGAAGCTTTCTTT. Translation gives CASKAGNTEAFF.

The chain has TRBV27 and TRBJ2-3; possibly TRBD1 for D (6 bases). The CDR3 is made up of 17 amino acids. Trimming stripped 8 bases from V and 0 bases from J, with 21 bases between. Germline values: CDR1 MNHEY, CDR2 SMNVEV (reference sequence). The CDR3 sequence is CASQPWDKIISTDTQYF. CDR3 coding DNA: TGTGCCAGCCAACCATGGGACAAGATAATAAGCACAGATACGCAGTATTTT.

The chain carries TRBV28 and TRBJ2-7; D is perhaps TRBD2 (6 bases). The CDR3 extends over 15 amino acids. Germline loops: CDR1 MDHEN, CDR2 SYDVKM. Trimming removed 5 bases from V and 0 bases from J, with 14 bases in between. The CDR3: CASSLSGGTSYEQYF. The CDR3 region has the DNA TGTGCCAGCAGTCTGAGTGGGGGGACCTCCTACGAGCAGTACTTC.

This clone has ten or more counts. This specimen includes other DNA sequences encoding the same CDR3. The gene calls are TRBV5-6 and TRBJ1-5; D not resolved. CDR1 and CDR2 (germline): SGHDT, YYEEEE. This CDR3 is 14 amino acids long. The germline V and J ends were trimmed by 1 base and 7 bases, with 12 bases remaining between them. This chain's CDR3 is CASSLLGSPQPQHF. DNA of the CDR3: TGTGCCAGCAGCTTGCTAGGATCCCCGCAGCCCCAGCATTTT.

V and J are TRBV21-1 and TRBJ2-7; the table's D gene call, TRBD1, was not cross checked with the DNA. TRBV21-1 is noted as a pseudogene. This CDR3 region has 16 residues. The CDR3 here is CASSKVWDRGFYEQYF. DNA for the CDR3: TGTGCCAGCAGCAAAGTCTGGGACAGGGGATTTTACGAGCAGTACTTC.

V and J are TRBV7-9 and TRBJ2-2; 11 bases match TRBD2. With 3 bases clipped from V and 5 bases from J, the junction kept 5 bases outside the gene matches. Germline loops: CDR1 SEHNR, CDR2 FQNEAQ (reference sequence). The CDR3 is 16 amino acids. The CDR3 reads CASSLGLAGGTGELFF. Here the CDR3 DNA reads TGTGCCAGCAGCTTGGGTCTAGCGGGAGGAACCGGGGAGCTGTTTTTT.

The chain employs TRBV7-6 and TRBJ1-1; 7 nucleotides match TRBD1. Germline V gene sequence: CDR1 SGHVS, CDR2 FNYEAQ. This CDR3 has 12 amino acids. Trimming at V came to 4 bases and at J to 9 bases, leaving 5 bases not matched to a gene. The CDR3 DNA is TGTGCCAGCAGCTCGCCGGGACAGAAAGCTTTCTTT. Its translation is CASSSPGQKAFF. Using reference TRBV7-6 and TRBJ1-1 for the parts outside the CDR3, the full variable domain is GAGVSQSPRYKVTKRGQDVALRCDPISGHVSLYWYRQALGQGPEFLTYFNYEAQQDKSGLPNDRFSAERPEGSISTLTIQRTEQRDSAMYRCASSSPGQKAFFGQGTRLTVV.

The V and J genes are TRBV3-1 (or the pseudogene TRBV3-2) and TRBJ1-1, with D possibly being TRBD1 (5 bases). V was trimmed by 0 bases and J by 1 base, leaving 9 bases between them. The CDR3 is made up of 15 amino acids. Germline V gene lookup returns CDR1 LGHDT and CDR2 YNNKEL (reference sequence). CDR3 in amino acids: CASSQDSGQNTEAFF. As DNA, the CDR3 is TGTGCCAGCAGCCAAGACTCCGGACAGAACACTGAAGCTTTCTTT.

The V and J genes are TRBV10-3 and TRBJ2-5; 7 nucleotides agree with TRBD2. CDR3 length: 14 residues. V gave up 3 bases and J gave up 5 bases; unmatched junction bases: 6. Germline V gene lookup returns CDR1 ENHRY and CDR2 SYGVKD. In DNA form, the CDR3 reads TGTGCCATCAGTGATTTAGCGGGTGTCGAGACCCAGTACTTC. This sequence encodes CAISDLAGVETQYF.

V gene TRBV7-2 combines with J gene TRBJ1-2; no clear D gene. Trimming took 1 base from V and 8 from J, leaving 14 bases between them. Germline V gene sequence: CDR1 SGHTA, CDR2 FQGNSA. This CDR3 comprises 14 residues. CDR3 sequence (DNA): TGTGCCAGCAGCTTAGTTTCGTCTCCGCAGGGCTACACCTTC. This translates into CASSLVSSPQGYTF.

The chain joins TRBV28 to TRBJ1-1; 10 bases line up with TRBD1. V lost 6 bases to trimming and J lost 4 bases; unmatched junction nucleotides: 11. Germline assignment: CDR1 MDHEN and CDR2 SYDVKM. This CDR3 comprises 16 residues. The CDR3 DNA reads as TGTGCCAGCAGCCCAAGTGGGACAGGGGCGGTCACTGAAGCTTTCTTT. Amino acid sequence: CASSPSGTGAVTEAFF.

CDR3 nucleotides: TGTGCCAGCAGCTCGCCACGGCAGGCCCAAGAGACCCAGTACTTC. Its translation is CASSSPRQAQETQYF. This chain joins TRBV7-2 and TRBJ2-5; no firm D call. This CDR3 contains 15 residues. V was cut by 4 bases and J by 1 base, with 13 bases left in between. Germline CDR1 is SGHTA and CDR2 is FQGNSA.

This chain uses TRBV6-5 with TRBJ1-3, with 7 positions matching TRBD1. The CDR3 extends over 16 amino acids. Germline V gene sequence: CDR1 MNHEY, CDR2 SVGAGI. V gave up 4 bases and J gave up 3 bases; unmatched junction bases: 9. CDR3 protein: CASSSPPDRFGNTIYF. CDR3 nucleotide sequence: TGTGCCAGCAGTTCACCACCGGACAGGTTTGGAAACACCATATATTTT.